This T cell receptor (beta chain) was recorded in a study of cytomegalovirus exposure and HLA in healthy donors. The V segment lost 4 bases and the J segment 2 bases; nucleotides outside the gene matches: 1. The V gene's germline CDR1 is SNHLY and CDR2 FYNNEI. The CDR3 loop spans 13 amino acids. In regard to this clone: What it recognizes is unknown.

Primers: 60 Vbeta forward and 13 Jbeta reverse. The method was immunoSEQ multiplex PCR; TCRdb's version includes in-frame clones alone and lacks a portion of them. The sample has about 140,000 clones; roughly 80% are singletons. Study outcomes and limitations: Most subjects' HLA-A and HLA-B alleles were reportedly predicted from TCR beta sequences. Later examination showed HLA-associated TCR beta chains had greater clonal expansion than equally common others.

This TCR was sampled from a young man in good health and CMV-seronegative. The sample was PBMCs. J is TRBJ1-2 and V is TRBV2, with TRBD1 matching 7 bases. The CDR3 region has the DNA TGTGCCAGCAGTGGACAGGGAAACTATGGCTACACCTTC. It codes for CASSGQGNYGYTF.